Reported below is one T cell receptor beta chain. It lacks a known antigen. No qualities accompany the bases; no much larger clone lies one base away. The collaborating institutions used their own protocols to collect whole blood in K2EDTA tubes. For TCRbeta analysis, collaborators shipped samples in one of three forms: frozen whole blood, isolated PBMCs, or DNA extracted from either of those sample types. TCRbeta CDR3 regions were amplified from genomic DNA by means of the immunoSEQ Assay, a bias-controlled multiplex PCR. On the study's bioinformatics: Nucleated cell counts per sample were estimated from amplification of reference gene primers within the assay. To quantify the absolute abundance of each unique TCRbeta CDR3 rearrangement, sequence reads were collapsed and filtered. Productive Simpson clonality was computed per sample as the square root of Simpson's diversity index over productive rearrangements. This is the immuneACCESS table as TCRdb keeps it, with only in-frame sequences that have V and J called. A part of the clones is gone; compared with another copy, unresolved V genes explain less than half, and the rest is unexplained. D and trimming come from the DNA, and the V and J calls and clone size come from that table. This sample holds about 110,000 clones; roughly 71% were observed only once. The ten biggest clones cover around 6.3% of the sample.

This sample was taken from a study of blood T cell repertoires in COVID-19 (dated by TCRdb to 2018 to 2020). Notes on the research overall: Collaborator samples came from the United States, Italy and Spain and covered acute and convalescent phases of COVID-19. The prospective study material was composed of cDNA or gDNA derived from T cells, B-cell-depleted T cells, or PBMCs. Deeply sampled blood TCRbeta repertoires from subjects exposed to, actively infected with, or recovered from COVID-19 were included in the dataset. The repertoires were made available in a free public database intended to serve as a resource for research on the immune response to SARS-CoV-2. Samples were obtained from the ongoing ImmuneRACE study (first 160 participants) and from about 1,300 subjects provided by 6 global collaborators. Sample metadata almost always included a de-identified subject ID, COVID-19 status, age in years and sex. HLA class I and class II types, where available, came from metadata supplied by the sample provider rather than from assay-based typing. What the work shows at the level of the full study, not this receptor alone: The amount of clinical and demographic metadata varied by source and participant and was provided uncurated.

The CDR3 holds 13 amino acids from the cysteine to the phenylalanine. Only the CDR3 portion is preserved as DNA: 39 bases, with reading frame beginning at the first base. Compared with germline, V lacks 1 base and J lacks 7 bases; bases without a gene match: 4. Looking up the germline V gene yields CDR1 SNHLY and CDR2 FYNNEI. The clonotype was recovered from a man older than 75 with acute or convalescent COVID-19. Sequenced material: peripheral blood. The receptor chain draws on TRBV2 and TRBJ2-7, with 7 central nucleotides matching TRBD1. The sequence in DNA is TGTGCCAGCAGTGAAGACAGGGGTGAAGAGCAGTACTTC. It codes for CASSEDRGEEQYF.